A selection of T cell receptor beta chains follows, all from one sample in a study of cytomegalovirus exposure and HLA in healthy donors. Profiling relied on immunoSEQ multiplex PCR, and the TCRdb table lists in-frame clones only, not all of them. The sample consists of hundreds of thousands of clones, about 87% of them appearing once. The sequenced material came from PBMCs. These receptors originate from a man aged 18-30 years in good health and CMV-seronegative. Both conserved end residues are part of each CDR3. D genes are given only for firm matches. Clone size is given for some rows only: seen once, a few or many times, or a class if the clone is expanded.

cdr3_aa: CASSLRNEQFF
cdr3_nt: TGTGCCAGCAGCTTACGCAATGAGCAGTTCTTC
v_call: TRBV13
clone_size: -
d_call: -
j_call: TRBJ2-1

cdr3_aa: CASSEDGTGDEKLFF
cdr3_nt: TGTGCCAGCAGTGAAGATGGGACAGGGGACGAAAAACTGTTTTTT
v_call: TRBV25-1
clone_size: -
d_call: TRBD1
j_call: TRBJ1-4

cdr3_aa: CASSLQGSSYNSPLHF
cdr3_nt: TGCGCCAGCAGCTTGCAGGGGAGCTCCTATAATTCACCCCTCCACTTT
v_call: TRBV5-1
clone_size: -
d_call: -
j_call: TRBJ1-6

cdr3_aa: CASRMGQGDYNEQFF
cdr3_nt: TGCGCCAGCAGAATGGGACAGGGCGATTACAATGAGCAGTTCTTC
v_call: TRBV10-2
clone_size: -
d_call: TRBD1
j_call: TRBJ2-1

cdr3_aa: CASTLTSGVNNEQFF
cdr3_nt: TGTGCCAGCACTTTGACTAGCGGGGTAAACAATGAGCAGTTCTTC
v_call: TRBV6-1
clone_size: -
d_call: TRBD2
j_call: TRBJ2-1

cdr3_aa: CASSTGGGDGYTF
cdr3_nt: TGCGCCAGCAGCACAGGGGGCGGGGATGGCTACACCTTC
v_call: TRBV5-1
clone_size: -
d_call: TRBD1
j_call: TRBJ1-2

cdr3_aa: CASSSQGYGYTF
cdr3_nt: TGTGCCAGCAGCTCACAGGGGTATGGCTACACCTTC
v_call: TRBV7-2
clone_size: -
d_call: TRBD1
j_call: TRBJ1-2

cdr3_aa: CASSSSGGTPQGTQYF
cdr3_nt: TGCGCCAGCAGCTCTAGCGGGGGGACCCCCCAGGGTACGCAGTATTTT
v_call: TRBV5-1
clone_size: -
d_call: TRBD2
j_call: TRBJ2-3

cdr3_aa: CASSPTAGDNGYTF
cdr3_nt: TGTGCCAGCTCACCCACCGCGGGGGACAATGGCTACACCTTC
v_call: TRBV18
clone_size: -
d_call: -
j_call: TRBJ1-2

cdr3_aa: CASSPPGSYGYTF
cdr3_nt: TGTGCCAGCTCACCACCCGGGAGCTATGGCTACACCTTC
v_call: TRBV18
clone_size: few
d_call: -
j_call: TRBJ1-2

cdr3_aa: CASSGPTGDQPQHF
cdr3_nt: TGTGCCAGCAGCGGGCCGACAGGGGATCAGCCCCAGCATTTT
v_call: TRBV5-6
clone_size: -
d_call: TRBD1
j_call: TRBJ1-5

cdr3_aa: CSVRGYRGRPAYEQYF
cdr3_nt: TGCAGCGTACGGGGCTACAGGGGGCGTCCCGCCTACGAGCAGTACTTC
v_call: TRBV29-1
clone_size: -
d_call: TRBD1
j_call: TRBJ2-7

cdr3_aa: CASSRGQGLYGYTF
cdr3_nt: TGTGCCAGCAGCCGCGGACAGGGTCTATATGGCTACACCTTC
v_call: TRBV7-2
clone_size: -
d_call: TRBD1
j_call: TRBJ1-2

cdr3_aa: CASSWGQTNQPQHF
cdr3_nt: TGTGCCAGCAGCTGGGGACAGACCAATCAGCCCCAGCATTTT
v_call: TRBV5-6
clone_size: -
d_call: TRBD1
j_call: TRBJ1-5

cdr3_aa: CASSGWRSQVEAFF
cdr3_nt: TGTGCCAGCAGTGGTTGGAGGAGCCAGGTTGAAGCTTTCTTT
v_call: TRBV6-4
clone_size: -
d_call: -
j_call: TRBJ1-1

cdr3_aa: CASSDRGRGSPLHF
cdr3_nt: TGTGCCAGCTCCGACAGGGGTCGCGGTTCACCCCTCCACTTT
v_call: TRBV2
clone_size: few
d_call: TRBD1
j_call: TRBJ1-6

cdr3_aa: CASNRGVVDTQYF
cdr3_nt: TGTGCCAGCAACCGCGGGGTGGTCGATACGCAGTATTTT
v_call: TRBV2
clone_size: -
d_call: -
j_call: TRBJ2-3

cdr3_aa: CASSLKQGAEKLFF
cdr3_nt: TGTGCCAGCAGTTTGAAACAGGGAGCTGAAAAACTGTTTTTT
v_call: TRBV11-2
clone_size: -
d_call: -
j_call: TRBJ1-4

cdr3_aa: CASSHRGQVPSYGYTF
cdr3_nt: TGTGCCAGCAGCCATAGGGGACAGGTCCCTTCTTATGGCTACACCTTC
v_call: TRBV7-8
clone_size: once
d_call: TRBD1
j_call: TRBJ1-2

cdr3_aa: CASSVGQGTASLNYGYTF
cdr3_nt: TGCGCCAGCAGCGTTGGACAGGGGACCGCTTCCCTCAACTATGGCTACACCTTC
v_call: TRBV5-1
clone_size: -
d_call: TRBD1
j_call: TRBJ1-2

cdr3_aa: CASSLIGLAGGPRDTQYF
cdr3_nt: TGTGCCAGCAGCTTAATCGGACTAGCGGGAGGGCCTAGGGATACGCAGTATTTT
v_call: TRBV7-6
clone_size: -
d_call: TRBD2
j_call: TRBJ2-3

cdr3_aa: CASSLNNGNTEAFF
cdr3_nt: TGTGCCAGCAGCTTAAATAACGGGAACACTGAAGCTTTCTTT
v_call: TRBV7-3
clone_size: -
d_call: -
j_call: TRBJ1-1

cdr3_aa: CASSWGTGGHEQYF
cdr3_nt: TGTGCCAGCTCTTGGGGGACAGGGGGCCACGAGCAGTACTTC
v_call: TRBV19
clone_size: once
d_call: TRBD1
j_call: TRBJ2-7

cdr3_aa: CASSEGPSGSYEQYF
cdr3_nt: TGCGCCAGCAGTGAGGGTCCTAGCGGCTCCTACGAGCAGTACTTC
v_call: TRBV10-2
clone_size: -
d_call: TRBD2
j_call: TRBJ2-7

cdr3_aa: CASSLQQGRNGELFF
cdr3_nt: TGTGCCAGCAGCCTCCAACAGGGGCGGAACGGGGAGCTGTTTTTT
v_call: TRBV11-2
clone_size: -
d_call: TRBD1
j_call: TRBJ2-2

cdr3_aa: CASSQEGRGYEQFF
cdr3_nt: TGTGCCAGCAGCCAAGAGGGCAGGGGCTATGAGCAGTTCTTC
v_call: TRBV4-2
clone_size: -
d_call: -
j_call: TRBJ2-1

cdr3_aa: CAWSRQGPGEQYF
cdr3_nt: TGTGCCTGGAGTCGACAGGGACCGGGCGAGCAGTACTTC
v_call: TRBV30
clone_size: -
d_call: TRBD1
j_call: TRBJ2-7

cdr3_aa: CVLGSSYNEQFF
cdr3_nt: TGTGTATTGGGCAGCTCCTACAATGAGCAGTTCTTC
v_call: TRBV6-5
clone_size: -
d_call: -
j_call: TRBJ2-1

cdr3_aa: CASSPPGGTGATEAFF
cdr3_nt: TGTGCCAGCTCACCACCGGGCGGGACAGGGGCCACTGAAGCTTTCTTT
v_call: TRBV18
clone_size: -
d_call: TRBD1
j_call: TRBJ1-1

cdr3_aa: CASRVNYEQYF
cdr3_nt: TGTGCCAGCCGGGTCAACTACGAGCAGTACTTC
v_call: TRBV11-1
clone_size: -
d_call: -
j_call: TRBJ2-7

cdr3_aa: CASSQDLGRLGTYEQYF
cdr3_nt: TGCGCCAGCAGCCAAGATTTGGGGCGACTAGGCACCTACGAGCAGTACTTC
v_call: TRBV4-3
clone_size: -
d_call: -
j_call: TRBJ2-7

cdr3_aa: CASSLGAGPIPYEQYF
cdr3_nt: TGTGCCAGCAGCTTAGGGGCAGGGCCCATCCCCTACGAGCAGTACTTC
v_call: TRBV7-8
clone_size: -
d_call: -
j_call: TRBJ2-7

cdr3_aa: CASSSSHRGTRYEQYF
cdr3_nt: TGTGCCAGCAGTTCCTCCCACCGGGGGACGCGCTACGAGCAGTACTTC
v_call: TRBV28
clone_size: -
d_call: -
j_call: TRBJ2-7

cdr3_aa: CASETRGGYGYTF
cdr3_nt: TGTGCCAGCGAGACGCGAGGGGGCTATGGCTACACCTTC
v_call: TRBV6-1
clone_size: -
d_call: -
j_call: TRBJ1-2

cdr3_aa: CASSRTSGSLYNEQFF
cdr3_nt: TGTGCCAGCAGCCGAACTAGCGGGAGCCTCTACAATGAGCAGTTCTTC
v_call: TRBV7-3
clone_size: -
d_call: TRBD2
j_call: TRBJ2-1

cdr3_aa: CASSELSEGYGYTF
cdr3_nt: TGTGCCAGCAGTGAACTGTCCGAGGGCTATGGCTACACCTTC
v_call: TRBV25-1
clone_size: -
d_call: -
j_call: TRBJ1-2

cdr3_aa: CASTVTGHLGYTF
cdr3_nt: TGTGCCAGTACTGTTACAGGACATTTAGGCTACACCTTC
v_call: TRBV19
clone_size: once
d_call: -
j_call: TRBJ1-2

cdr3_aa: CASSVPSGNTIYF
cdr3_nt: TGTGCCAGCAGCGTTCCCTCTGGAAACACCATATATTTT
v_call: TRBV25-1
clone_size: -
d_call: -
j_call: TRBJ1-3

cdr3_aa: CASSPTTGGGSPLHF
cdr3_nt: TGTGCCAGCAGCCCAACCACCGGAGGAGGTTCACCCCTCCACTTT
v_call: TRBV7-9
clone_size: -
d_call: -
j_call: TRBJ1-6

cdr3_aa: CASSLGPASTDTQYF
cdr3_nt: TGTGCCAGCAGTTTGGGGCCTGCTAGCACAGATACGCAGTATTTT
v_call: TRBV27
clone_size: -
d_call: -
j_call: TRBJ2-3

cdr3_aa: CASSPAGLAGGRDTQYF
cdr3_nt: TGTGCCAGCAGCCCCGCGGGACTAGCGGGAGGGCGGGATACGCAGTATTTT
v_call: TRBV28
clone_size: -
d_call: TRBD2
j_call: TRBJ2-3

cdr3_aa: CASAPGTSGNEQFF
cdr3_nt: TGTGCCAGCGCCCCTGGGACTAGCGGTAATGAGCAGTTCTTC
v_call: TRBV28
clone_size: -
d_call: TRBD2
j_call: TRBJ2-1

cdr3_aa: CASSPLDRGDTEAFF
cdr3_nt: TGTGCCAGCTCACCTCTCGACAGGGGTGACACTGAAGCTTTCTTT
v_call: TRBV18
clone_size: -
d_call: TRBD1
j_call: TRBJ1-1

cdr3_aa: CAWSPRLAGQYEQYF
cdr3_nt: TGTGCCTGGAGTCCTAGACTAGCGGGGCAGTACGAGCAGTACTTC
v_call: TRBV30
clone_size: -
d_call: TRBD2
j_call: TRBJ2-7

cdr3_aa: CASGLTGTGSGYTF
cdr3_nt: TGTGCTAGTGGTTTGACCGGGACAGGGAGCGGCTACACCTTC
v_call: TRBV12-5
clone_size: few
d_call: TRBD1
j_call: TRBJ1-2

cdr3_aa: CASSPDRHGYTF
cdr3_nt: TGTGCCAGCAGCCCCGACAGGCATGGCTACACCTTC
v_call: TRBV7-3
clone_size: once
d_call: -
j_call: TRBJ1-2

cdr3_aa: CSVEGWGQDYEQYF
cdr3_nt: TGCAGCGTTGAAGGTTGGGGGCAAGACTACGAGCAGTACTTC
v_call: TRBV29-1
clone_size: -
d_call: -
j_call: TRBJ2-7

cdr3_aa: CASSLSGGYNEQFF
cdr3_nt: TGTGCCAGCAGCTTAAGTGGGGGGTACAATGAGCAGTTCTTC
v_call: TRBV7-9
clone_size: once
d_call: -
j_call: TRBJ2-1

cdr3_aa: CASSYGGSGANVLTF
cdr3_nt: TGTGCCAGCAGTTACGGCGGATCTGGGGCCAACGTCCTGACTTTC
v_call: TRBV6-5
clone_size: -
d_call: -
j_call: TRBJ2-6

cdr3_aa: CASSQDGTVNTIYF
cdr3_nt: TGTGCCAGCAGCCAAGATGGGACAGTTAACACCATATATTTT
v_call: TRBV4-2
clone_size: few
d_call: TRBD1
j_call: TRBJ1-3

cdr3_aa: CASSIGSEQYF
cdr3_nt: TGTGCCAGTAGTATAGGGAGCGAGCAGTACTTC
v_call: TRBV19
clone_size: -
d_call: -
j_call: TRBJ2-7

cdr3_aa: CASSLLRDSSYNEQFF
cdr3_nt: TGTGCCAGCAGTCTCCTCCGGGACAGCTCCTACAATGAGCAGTTCTTC
v_call: TRBV28
clone_size: -
d_call: TRBD1
j_call: TRBJ2-1

cdr3_aa: CASSLGRGTGELFF
cdr3_nt: TGTGCCAGCAGCTTAGGCCGGGGTACCGGGGAGCTGTTTTTT
v_call: TRBV7-2
clone_size: -
d_call: -
j_call: TRBJ2-2